This paragraph covers one T cell receptor (beta chain) sequence. Its antigen specificity is not known. Base qualities are not at hand, and no much larger clone is one base apart. This entry belongs to a study of control samples from healthy donors and cancer patients (dated by TCRdb to between 2020 and 2021). Per the germline V gene (reference sequence), LNHDA is the CDR1 and SQIVND is the CDR2. V is reduced by 3 bases and J by 6 bases, leaving a spacing of 15 bases between them. From its cysteine to its phenylalanine, the CDR3 spans 15 amino acids. Solely the CDR3 DNA is kept, with 45 bases framed from the first base. The method was the immunoSEQ multiplex PCR assay. In its TCRdb copy, this immuneACCESS table keeps in-frame sequences only and misses some clones. Where compared with another copy, unresolved V genes explain less than half of these, and the others have no known cause. Within this sample are about 130,000 clones, with roughly 92% of them counted one time only. The ten most abundant clones make up less than 7% of the sample.

This chain is built from TRBV19 and TRBJ1-5; TRBD1 is perhaps the D gene, given 5 matching bases. The clonotype was recovered from a man between 18 and 35 years old in good health. Source material: blood. The DNA sequence is as follows: TGTGCCAGTAGTATCGGGGCCCAAGAGGGTCAGCCCCAGCATTTT. Translation gives CASSIGAQEGQPQHF.